This TCR beta chain was sequenced during a study of shared clonotypes between healthy human individuals (TCRdb year 2020). Background on the whole study: The cohort included three men and a couple of women between 18 and 49 years of age. Libraries were prepared and TCR repertoires were sequenced by different laboratories using diverse techniques, in order to increase sequencing depth and limit assay-specific biases. For each donor, three plates each were used for CD4 naive and CD4 memory, two plates were used for CD8 naive, and one plate was used for CD8 memory. Between about 0.9 and 9 billion PBMCs per donor were obtained by leukapheresis. The study deeply sequenced blood TCR repertoires of about 5 healthy adults to estimate repertoire size and the extent of clonotype sharing between individuals. Study-wide findings and limitations: Because the study included only a small number of donors, the genetic and exposure-history diversity represented was limited. Incomplete sequencing was indicated by rarefaction of sorted-subset datasets, despite the large sequencing depth. Estimated clonotype richness was generally larger for naive than for memory subsets. Based on pairwise subsampling, the degree of clonotype sharing among donors was expected to be affected by sequencing depth. Roughly 5% of naive CD4, 3.5% of naive CD8, approximately 2.2% of memory CD4, and 0.35% to 0.5% of memory CD8 clonotypes were shared across a few donors. Compared with non-shared clonotypes, clonotypes shared by all four sorted-subset donors had higher generation probabilities. Sampling was restricted to blood, and TCR repertoires in tissues likely differ from the TCR repertoires found in blood.

CD8 naive samples were CD45RO-negative cells positively selected for CCR7, giving a CD45RA+CCR7+ population that excluded TemRA cells. The donors were healthy, HIV-negative adults with no recently reported acute infections or vaccinations. All donors were Caucasian adults living in Nashville, Tennessee, USA. After blood collection by leukapheresis, PBMCs were isolated using Ficoll-Histopaque density gradient centrifugation and then cryopreserved in the vapor phase of liquid nitrogen. Purity and quantity of every magnetically sorted T cell population were checked by analytical flow cytometry. From each sorted fraction, genomic DNA was isolated and quantified by UV absorbance on a Nanodrop 2000c. Using the deep immunoSEQ assay, multiplex PCR amplified TCR CDR3 regions from genomic DNA. For each cell subset, the extracted genomic DNA was distributed evenly across all wells of several immunoSEQ 96-well plates, and each plate served as one replicate. For sorted subsets, each replicate PCR was loaded with 200 ng genomic DNA, equivalent to 30,000 or so T cell genomes. Purified libraries were measured with a Qubit 3.0 fluorometer, size-checked on a Bioanalyzer 2100, and measured again with the KAPA Library Quantification kit. Every immunoSEQ 96-well plate was sequenced on a separate single-read 150-cycle Illumina NextSeq 550 flow cell. The source study handled its data this way. Because the immunoSEQ output held only junctional sequences and lacked quality scores, the filtering could not match the filtering applied to full-length reads. Sequences were annotated with PyIR, a Python wrapper for IgBLAST v1.9, and V/J genes and CDR3 were assigned using IMGT germline references. Reads were removed for weak V/J assignments (E-value above 1e-6), missing CDR3, stop codons, out-of-frame junctions, or ambiguous translated residues. V3J clonotypes were defined as sequences sharing an identical inferred V gene, J gene, and CDR3 amino acid sequence. Percentage overlap between repertoires was calculated by dividing the number of shared unique clonotypes by the size of the smaller repertoire. RTK rarefaction, the Chao1 estimator, and Recon v2.1 estimates of unobserved clonotypes were used to assess repertoire richness. For all TCRbeta clonotypes obtained by the gDNA method from four donors, generation probabilities were computed with OLGA. TCRdb provides this immuneACCESS table in a form limited to in-frame rearrangements. Some clones are lacking; in checked studies, under half of them reflect an unresolved V gene, and why the rest are absent is not known. D and trimming come from the DNA, and the V and J calls and clone size come from that table. Recorded for this sample are about 680,000 clones; about 90% of them occurred a single time. Approximately 24% of the sample is taken by the ten largest.

Note on this clone: Its antigen is unknown. There are no base qualities to consult, and no much larger clone falls within one base.

Sequenced sample: naive CD8+ T cells sorted from blood. The sample's cell subset or site label is to be understood as: CD45RA+CCR7+. This sequence originates from a man aged 30 to 45 in good health.

The CDR3 protein is CASSEEITNTGELFF. In nucleotide form, the sequence is TGTGCCAGCAGTGAAGAGATCACGAACACCGGGGAGCTGTTTTTT. The chain is assembled from TRBV2 and TRBJ2-2; too little of a D gene remains to name it. The CDR3 runs 15 residues from the cysteine to the phenylalanine. The only DNA kept is the CDR3, 45 bases in frame from the first base. The germline V gene specifies SNHLY as CDR1 and FYNNEI as CDR2. Trimming at the junction amounts to 1 base on V and 0 bases on J, and the germline ends lie 6 bases apart.